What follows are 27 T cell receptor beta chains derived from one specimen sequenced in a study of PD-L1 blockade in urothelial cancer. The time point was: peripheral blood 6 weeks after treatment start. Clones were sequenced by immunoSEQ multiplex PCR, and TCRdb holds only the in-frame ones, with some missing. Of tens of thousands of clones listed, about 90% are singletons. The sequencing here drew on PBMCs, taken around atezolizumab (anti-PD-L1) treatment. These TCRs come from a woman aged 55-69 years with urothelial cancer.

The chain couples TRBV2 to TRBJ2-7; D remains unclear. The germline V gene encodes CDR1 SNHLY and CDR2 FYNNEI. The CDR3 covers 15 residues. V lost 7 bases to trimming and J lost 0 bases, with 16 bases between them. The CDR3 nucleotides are TGTGCCAGCACCCAGGTGGCAGGAAGCTCCTACGAGCAGTACTTC. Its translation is CASTQVAGSSYEQYF.

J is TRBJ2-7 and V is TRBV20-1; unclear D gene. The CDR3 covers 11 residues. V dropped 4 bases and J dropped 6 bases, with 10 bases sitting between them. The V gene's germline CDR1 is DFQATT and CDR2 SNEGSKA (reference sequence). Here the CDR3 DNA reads TGCAGTGCTACCTGGTTGCGCGAGCAGTACTTC. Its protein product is CSATWLREQYF.

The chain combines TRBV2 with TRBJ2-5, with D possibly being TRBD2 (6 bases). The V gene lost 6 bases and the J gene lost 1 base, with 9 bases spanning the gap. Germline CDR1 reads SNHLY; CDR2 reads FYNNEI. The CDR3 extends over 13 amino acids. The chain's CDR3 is CASSRESQETQYF. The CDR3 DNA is TGTGCCAGCAGCCGGGAGTCCCAAGAGACCCAGTACTTC.

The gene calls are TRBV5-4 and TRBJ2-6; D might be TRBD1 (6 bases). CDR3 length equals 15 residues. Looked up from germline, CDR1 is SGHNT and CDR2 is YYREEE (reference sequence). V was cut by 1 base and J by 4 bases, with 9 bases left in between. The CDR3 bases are TGTGCCAGCAGCTTGACAGGGCCCGGGGCCAACGTCCTGACTTTC. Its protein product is CASSLTGPGANVLTF.

For the CDR3, the DNA is TGCAGTGCTAGGCCGGGAGATACGCAGTATTTT. As protein: CSARPGDTQYF. J is TRBJ2-3 and V is TRBV20-1; D unclear. The CDR3 is made up of 11 amino acids. Germline V CDR1 and CDR2: DFQATT, SNEGSKA (reference sequence). The V gene lost 3 bases and the J gene lost 5 bases, with 6 bases spanning the gap.

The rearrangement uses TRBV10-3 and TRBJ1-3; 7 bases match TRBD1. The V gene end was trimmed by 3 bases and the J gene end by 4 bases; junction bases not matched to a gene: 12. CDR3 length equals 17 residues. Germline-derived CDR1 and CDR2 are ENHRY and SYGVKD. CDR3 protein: CAISDKRKGAGGNTIYF. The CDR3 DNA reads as TGTGCCATCAGTGATAAGAGGAAGGGGGCCGGGGGAAACACCATATATTTT.

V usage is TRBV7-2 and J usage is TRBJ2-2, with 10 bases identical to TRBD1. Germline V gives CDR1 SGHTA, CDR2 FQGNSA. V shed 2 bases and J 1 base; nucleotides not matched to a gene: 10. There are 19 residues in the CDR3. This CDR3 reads CASSLKGQGFGGNTGELFF. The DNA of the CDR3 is TGTGCCAGCAGCTTAAAGGGACAGGGGTTCGGCGGGAACACCGGGGAGCTGTTTTTT. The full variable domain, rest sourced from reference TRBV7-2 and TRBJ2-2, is GAGVSQSPSNKVTEKGKDVELRCDPISGHTALYWYRQSLGQGLEFLIYFQGNSAPDKSGLPSDRFSAERTGGSVSTLTIQRTQQEDSAVYLCASSLKGQGFGGNTGELFFGEGSRLTVL.

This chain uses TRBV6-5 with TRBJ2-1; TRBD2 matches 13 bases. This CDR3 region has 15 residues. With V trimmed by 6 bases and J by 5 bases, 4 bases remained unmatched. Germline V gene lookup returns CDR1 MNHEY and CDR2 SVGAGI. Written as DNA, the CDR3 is TGTGCCAGCAGGAGACTAGCGGGGGGACACAATGAGCAGTTCTTC. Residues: CASRRLAGGHNEQFF.

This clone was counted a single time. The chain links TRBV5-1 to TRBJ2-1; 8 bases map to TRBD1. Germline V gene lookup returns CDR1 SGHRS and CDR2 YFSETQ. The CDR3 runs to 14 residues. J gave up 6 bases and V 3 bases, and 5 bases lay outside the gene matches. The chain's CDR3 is CASSSTGGVNEQFF. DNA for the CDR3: TGCGCCAGCAGCTCAACAGGGGGAGTCAATGAGCAGTTCTTC.

In nucleotides, the CDR3 is TGTGCCAGCTCACGGGACAGCCCTATGTACCAAGAGACCCAGTACTTC. As protein: CASSRDSPMYQETQYF. The V gene is TRBV18, the J gene TRBJ2-5, with 7 bases fitting TRBD1. The V segment lost 4 bases and the J segment 0 bases; nucleotides outside the gene matches: 8. This CDR3 is built from 16 residues. The germline V gene encodes CDR1 KGHSH and CDR2 LQKENI.

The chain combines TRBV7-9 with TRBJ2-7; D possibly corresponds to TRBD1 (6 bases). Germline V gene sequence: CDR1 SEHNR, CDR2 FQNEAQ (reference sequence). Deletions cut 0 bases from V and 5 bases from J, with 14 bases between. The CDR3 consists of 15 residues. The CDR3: CASSLAGALPHEQYF. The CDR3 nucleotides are TGTGCCAGCAGCTTAGCGGGGGCCCTCCCCCACGAGCAGTACTTC.

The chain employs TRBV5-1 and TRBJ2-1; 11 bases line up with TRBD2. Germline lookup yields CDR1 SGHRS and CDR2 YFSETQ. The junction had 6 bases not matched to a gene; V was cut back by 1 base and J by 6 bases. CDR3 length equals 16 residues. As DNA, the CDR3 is TGCGCCAGCAGCTTGACCGGGACTAGCGGTATCAATGAGCAGTTCTTC. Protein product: CASSLTGTSGINEQFF.

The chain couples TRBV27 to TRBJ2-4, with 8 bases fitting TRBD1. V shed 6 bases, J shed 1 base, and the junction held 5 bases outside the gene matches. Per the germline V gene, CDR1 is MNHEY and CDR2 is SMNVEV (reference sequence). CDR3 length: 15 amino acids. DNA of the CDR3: TGTGCCAGCAGGAGACAGGGGTCGGCCAAAAACATTCAGTACTTC. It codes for CASRRQGSAKNIQYF.

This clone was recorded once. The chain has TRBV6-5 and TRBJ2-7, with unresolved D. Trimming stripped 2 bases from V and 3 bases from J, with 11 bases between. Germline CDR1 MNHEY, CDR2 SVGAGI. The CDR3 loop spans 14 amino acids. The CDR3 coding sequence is TGTGCCAGCAGTTACCATTTAGCAGACTACGAGCAGTACTTC. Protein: CASSYHLADYEQYF.

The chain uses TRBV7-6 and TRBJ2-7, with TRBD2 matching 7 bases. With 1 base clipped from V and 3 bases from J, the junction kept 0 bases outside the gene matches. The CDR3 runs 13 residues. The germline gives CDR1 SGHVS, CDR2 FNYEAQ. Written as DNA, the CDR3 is TGTGCCAGCAGCTTAGTAGCGGGCTACGAGCAGTACTTC. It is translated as CASSLVAGYEQYF.

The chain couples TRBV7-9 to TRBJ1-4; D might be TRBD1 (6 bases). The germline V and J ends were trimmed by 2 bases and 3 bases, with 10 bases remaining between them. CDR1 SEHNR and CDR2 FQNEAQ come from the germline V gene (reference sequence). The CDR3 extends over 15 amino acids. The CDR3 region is CASSLPGQPNEKLFF. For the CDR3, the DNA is TGTGCCAGCAGCTTACCCGGACAGCCTAATGAAAAACTGTTTTTT. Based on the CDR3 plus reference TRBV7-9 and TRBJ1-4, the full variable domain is DTGVSQNPRHKITKRGQNVTFRCDPISEHNRLYWYRQTLGQGPEFLTYFQNEAQLEKSRLLSDRFSAERPKGSFSTLEIQRTEQGDSAMYLCASSLPGQPNEKLFFGSGTQLSVL.

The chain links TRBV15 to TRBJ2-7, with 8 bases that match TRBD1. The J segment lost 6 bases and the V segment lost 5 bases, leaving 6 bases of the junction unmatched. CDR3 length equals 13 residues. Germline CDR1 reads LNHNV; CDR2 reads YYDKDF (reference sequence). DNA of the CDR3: TGTGCCACCAGCGACCGGGACAGGAGCGAGCAGTACTTC. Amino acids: CATSDRDRSEQYF.

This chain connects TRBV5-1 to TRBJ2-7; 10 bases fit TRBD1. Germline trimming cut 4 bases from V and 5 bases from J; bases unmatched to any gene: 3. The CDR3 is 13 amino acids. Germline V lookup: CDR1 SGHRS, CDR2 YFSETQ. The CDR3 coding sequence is TGCGCCAGCAGCCTGGGACAGGGGAACGAGCAGTACTTC. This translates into CASSLGQGNEQYF. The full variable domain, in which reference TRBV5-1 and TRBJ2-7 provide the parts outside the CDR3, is KAGVTQTPRYLIKTRGQQVTLSCSPISGHRSVSWYQQTPGQGLQFLFEYFSETQRNKGNFPGRFSGRQFSNSRSEMNVSTLELGDSALYLCASSLGQGNEQYFGPGTRLTVT.

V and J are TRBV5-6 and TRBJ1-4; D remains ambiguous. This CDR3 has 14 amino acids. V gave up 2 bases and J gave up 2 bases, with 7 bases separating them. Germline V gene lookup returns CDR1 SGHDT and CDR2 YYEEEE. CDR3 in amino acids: CASSFRLTNEKLFF. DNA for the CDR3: TGTGCCAGCAGCTTCCGTCTGACTAATGAAAAACTGTTTTTT.

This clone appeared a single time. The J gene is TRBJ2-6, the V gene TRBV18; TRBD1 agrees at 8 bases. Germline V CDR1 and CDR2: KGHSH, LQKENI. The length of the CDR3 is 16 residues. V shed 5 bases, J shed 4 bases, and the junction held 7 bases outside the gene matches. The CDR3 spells CASSGQGAFGANVLTF. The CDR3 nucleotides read TGTGCCAGCTCAGGGCAGGGGGCGTTCGGGGCCAACGTCCTGACTTTC.

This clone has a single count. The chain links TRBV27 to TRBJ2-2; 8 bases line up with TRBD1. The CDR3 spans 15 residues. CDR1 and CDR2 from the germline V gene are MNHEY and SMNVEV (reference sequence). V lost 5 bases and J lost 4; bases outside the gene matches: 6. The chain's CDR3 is CASSPQGAFTGELFF. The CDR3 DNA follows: TGTGCCAGCAGTCCCCAGGGGGCTTTCACCGGGGAGCTGTTTTTT.

As DNA, the CDR3 is TGTGCCAGCAGCCAAGATGCCGAGCGGGAGCAGTTTTACGAGCAGTACTTC. Its translation is CASSQDAEREQFYEQYF. V gene TRBV7-8 combines with J gene TRBJ2-7; TRBD2 agrees at 8 bases. The CDR3 is 17 residues long. V lost 5 bases and J lost 4; bases outside the gene matches: 16. Germline assignment: CDR1 SGHVS and CDR2 FQNEAQ.

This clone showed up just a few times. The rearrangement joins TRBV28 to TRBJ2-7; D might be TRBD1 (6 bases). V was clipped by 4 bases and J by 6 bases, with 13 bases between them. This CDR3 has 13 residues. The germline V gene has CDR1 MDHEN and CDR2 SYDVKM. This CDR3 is CASSSDRPPEQYF. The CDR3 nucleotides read TGTGCCAGCAGTTCTGACAGGCCCCCCGAGCAGTACTTC.

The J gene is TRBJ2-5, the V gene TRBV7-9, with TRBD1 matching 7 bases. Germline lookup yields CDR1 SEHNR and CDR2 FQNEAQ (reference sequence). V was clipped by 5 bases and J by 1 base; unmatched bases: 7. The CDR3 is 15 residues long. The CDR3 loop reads CASSNYHRGQETQYF. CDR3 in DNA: TGTGCCAGCAGCAACTATCACAGGGGCCAAGAGACCCAGTACTTC. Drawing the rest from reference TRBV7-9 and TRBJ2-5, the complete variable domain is DTGVSQNPRHKITKRGQNVTFRCDPISEHNRLYWYRQTLGQGPEFLTYFQNEAQLEKSRLLSDRFSAERPKGSFSTLEIQRTEQGDSAMYLCASSNYHRGQETQYFGPGTRLLVL.

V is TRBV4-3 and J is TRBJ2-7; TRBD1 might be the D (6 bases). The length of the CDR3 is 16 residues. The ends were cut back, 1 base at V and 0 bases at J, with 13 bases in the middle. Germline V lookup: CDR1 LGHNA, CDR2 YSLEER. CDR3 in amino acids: CASSQGTGTFSYEQYF. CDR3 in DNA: TGCGCCAGCAGCCAAGGGACCGGGACATTCTCCTACGAGCAGTACTTC.

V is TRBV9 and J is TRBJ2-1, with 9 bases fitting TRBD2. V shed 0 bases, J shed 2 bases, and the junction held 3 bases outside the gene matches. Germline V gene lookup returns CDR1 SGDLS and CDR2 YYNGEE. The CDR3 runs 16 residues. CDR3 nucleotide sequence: TGTGCCAGCAGCGTAGCTCCTAGCGGGGCCTACAATGAGCAGTTCTTC. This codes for CASSVAPSGAYNEQFF.

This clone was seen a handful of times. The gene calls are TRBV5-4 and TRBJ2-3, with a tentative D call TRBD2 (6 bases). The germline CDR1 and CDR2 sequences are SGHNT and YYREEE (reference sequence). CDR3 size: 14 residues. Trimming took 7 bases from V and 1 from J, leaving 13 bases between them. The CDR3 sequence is CASHLPGGTDTQYF. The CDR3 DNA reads TGTGCCAGCCATCTCCCGGGAGGCACAGATACGCAGTATTTT.